This TCR beta chain was profiled in a study of cytomegalovirus exposure and HLA in healthy donors. Looking at the study overall: Early on, a data release was issued that held tens of millions of unique TCRs from HLA-typed donors. Study observations and caveats: A few CMV-associated chains proved CMV antigen-specific in vitro. TCR sequences were mostly rare, though some public TCRs occurred in many donors.

Turning to this clone: The antigen remains unidentified.

Vbeta (60) and Jbeta (13) primers were used in the PCR. Original processing notes: Later, an analysis found 75 million to 100 million unique TCR beta chains, and some 10 million of these were shared. TCRdb keeps only in-frame clones here, not all; method: immunoSEQ multiplex PCR. For V, J and clone size, that table is used; D and trimming come from the DNA. The table lists around 110,000 clones, with 3.5% to 4.5% in the top ten. V was trimmed by 5 bases and J by 5 bases, leaving 23 bases between them. Germline values: CDR1 SGHTA, CDR2 FQGTGA. This CDR3 contains 17 residues. The source is a man aged 25 to 40 in good health and CMV-seronegative. The rearrangement links TRBV7-3 to TRBJ2-3; a weak D match, TRBD2 (5 bases). Material: PBMCs. In DNA form, the CDR3 reads TGTGCCAGCAGCCCCGAGGCCCGACTAAGAGGCGGAGATACGCAGTATTTT. Protein product: CASSPEARLRGGDTQYF.